The present T cell receptor (beta chain) was sequenced within a study of blood T cell repertoires in COVID-19. Germline loops: CDR1 MNHEY, CDR2 SVGEGT. The CDR3 runs 15 residues. The V and J ends lost 6 bases and 3 bases respectively, with 17 bases between them. Assay used: immunoSEQ multiplex PCR; TCRdb lists only in-frame clones, some missing. The sample carries 150,000 to 200,000 clones, about 88% recorded once. This chain uses TRBV6-2 or TRBV6-3 with TRBJ1-2, with D unresolved. Sequencing used peripheral blood. The clonotype originates from a woman of 80 years or more in a cohort sampled during active or convalescent COVID-19. The CDR3: CASSDPTWQDYGYTF. CDR3 DNA sequence: TGTGCCAGCAGCGACCCGACATGGCAGGACTATGGCTACACCTTC.